This TCR beta chain originates from a study of CD8 T cells in Susac syndrome. Negative isolation yielded CD8+ and CD4+ T cells; FACS enriched TEMRA cells. Random-hexamer reverse transcription was applied to about 0.45 to 1 ug RNA. TCRdb itself ran the immunoSEQ multiplex PCR reads through MiXCR, one entry per CDR3 protein. The sample has about 120,000 distinct CDR3 sequences, 92% seen once. Trimming left V 5 bases short and J 2 bases short, with 13 bases between. This CDR3 is 14 amino acids long. Germline-derived CDR1 and CDR2 are LNHDA and SQIVND (reference sequence). The sequenced sample consisted of CD4+ T cells from PBMCs. This clonotype was sampled from a human donor in good health. V is TRBV19 and J is TRBJ2-7; no clear D. The CDR3 protein is CASSDRRRPYEQYF. The CDR3 coding sequence is TGTGCCAGTAGTGACCGGCGACGGCCCTACGAGCAGTACTTC.